These 32 T cell receptor beta chains originate from one sample sequenced in a study of blood T cell repertoires in COVID-19. Clones were read by immunoSEQ multiplex PCR, and TCRdb kept only the in-frame ones, dropping some. The data hold about 46,000 clones, with 87% observed a single time. The material sequenced was peripheral blood. These receptors all come from a human donor in a cohort sampled during active COVID-19.

This chain joins TRBV11-2 and TRBJ1-3; no definite D call. Germline V lookup: CDR1 SGHAT, CDR2 FQNNGV. CDR3 length: 14 residues. V was shortened by 4 bases and J by 0 bases, with 7 bases between the two germline ends. CDR3 in DNA: TGTGCCAGCAGCTCGCGGGTCTCTGGAAACACCATATATTTT. It translates to CASSSRVSGNTIYF.

The chain carries TRBV9 and TRBJ2-7; 9 nucleotides match TRBD1. Germline lookup yields CDR1 SGDLS and CDR2 YYNGEE. This CDR3 contains 15 residues. The ends lost 5 bases at V and 4 bases at J; junction bases unmatched: 10. The CDR3 DNA is TGTGCCAGCAGTCCTGCCGTGGGACAGGGTTACGAGCAGTACTTC. Protein sequence: CASSPAVGQGYEQYF.

The V and J genes are TRBV5-1 and TRBJ1-2; 12 nucleotides align to TRBD1. This CDR3 has 17 residues. Germline CDR1 reads SGHRS; CDR2 reads YFSETQ. The trim removed 4 bases at V and 6 bases at J, leaving 13 bases unmatched. The CDR3 DNA reads as TGCGCCAGCAGCCTAGACCCCGGGACAGGGGGCGCGGATGGCTACACCTTC. It is translated as CASSLDPGTGGADGYTF.

The chain recombines TRBV9 with TRBJ2-7; D may be TRBD2 (6 bases). The germline V gene encodes CDR1 SGDLS and CDR2 YYNGEE. Trimming removed 3 bases from V and 0 bases from J, with 16 bases in between. CDR3 length: 16 residues. CDR3 sequence: CASSETSAGSSYEQYF. The DNA of the CDR3 is TGTGCCAGCAGCGAGACCTCGGCGGGGAGCTCCTACGAGCAGTACTTC.

This chain joins TRBV12-2 and TRBJ1-2. TRBV12-2 is a pseudogene segment. The CDR3 spans 14 residues. This chain's CDR3 is CASRHGGGRFGYTF. The CDR3 nucleotides are TGTGCAAGTCGCCATGGGGGGGGCAGGTTTGGCTACACCTTC.

The chain uses TRBV12-1 and TRBJ1-3; TRBD1 reflects the table's D call only, with no check against the DNA. TRBV12-1 is marked as a pseudogene. The CDR3 has 16 amino acids. DNA of the CDR3: TGTGCCAGCAGCGCGGGACAGAATTACTCTGGAAACACCATATATTTT. It yields the protein CASSAGQNYSGNTIYF.

The V gene is TRBV14, the J gene TRBJ2-4, with a tentative D call TRBD1 (5 bases). This CDR3 is built from 15 residues. With 0 bases removed from V and 0 bases from J, the gap between germline ends came to 6 bases. Germline V gene data show CDR1 as SGHDN and CDR2 as FVKESK. The CDR3 loop is CASSQEGVAKNIQYF. The DNA of the CDR3 is TGTGCCAGCAGCCAAGAAGGGGTAGCCAAAAACATTCAGTACTTC.

The genes are TRBV15 and TRBJ2-3, with 15 bases that match TRBD2. J lost 7 bases, V lost 3 bases, and 5 bases had no gene match. This CDR3 is 16 amino acids long. The germline gives CDR1 LNHNV, CDR2 YYDKDF (reference sequence). The CDR3 loop reads CATSRRTSGGANTQYF. The CDR3, as DNA: TGTGCCACCAGCAGGCGGACTAGCGGGGGGGCAAATACGCAGTATTTT.

The rearrangement links TRBV6-5 to TRBJ2-5; D is perhaps TRBD2 (6 bases). This CDR3 comprises 14 residues. CDR1 and CDR2 (germline): MNHEY, SVGAGI. Trimming took off 6 bases at V and 0 bases at J, with 11 bases between the two ends. In DNA, the CDR3 is TGTGCCAGCAGCCAAGGGAGGTACCAAGAGACCCAGTACTTC. Translated, it gives CASSQGRYQETQYF.

This chain connects TRBV7-2 to TRBJ2-1, with 12 nucleotides matching TRBD2. V lost 5 bases to trimming and J lost 7 bases; unmatched junction nucleotides: 6. This CDR3 is built from 15 residues. Germline-derived CDR1 and CDR2 are SGHTA and FQGNSA. DNA of the CDR3: TGTGCCAGCAGCGGCCTAGCGGGAGGGTTAAATGAGCAGTTCTTC. Translation gives CASSGLAGGLNEQFF.

The rearrangement uses TRBV6-2 or TRBV6-3 and TRBJ2-7; 10 bases are a match to TRBD2. The CDR3 totals 15 residues. CDR1 is MNHEY and CDR2 is SVGEGT in the germline V gene. The V segment lost 0 bases and the J segment 5 bases; nucleotides outside the gene matches: 4. CDR3 sequence reads: CASSYSWLAGDEQYF. As DNA, the CDR3 is TGTGCCAGCAGTTACTCTTGGCTAGCGGGAGACGAGCAGTACTTC.

V usage is TRBV3-1 (or the pseudogene TRBV3-2) and J usage is TRBJ2-7; TRBD2 agrees at 9 bases. Unmatched junction bases numbered 5, after V lost 5 bases and J lost 3 bases. The CDR3 runs 14 residues. CDR1 is LGHDT, CDR2 YNNKEL, per germline (reference sequence). CDR3 coding DNA: TGTGCCAGCAGCTATCAGACTAGCGGCTACGAGCAGTACTTC. This encodes CASSYQTSGYEQYF.

The genes are TRBV30 and TRBJ2-3, with D unclear. Germline V CDR1 and CDR2: GTSNPN, SVGIG (reference sequence). This CDR3 has 13 residues. Trimming left V 3 bases short and J 1 base short, with 8 bases between. CDR3 bases: TGTGCCTGGAGAGGAGATGGCACAGATACGCAGTATTTT. Amino acid sequence: CAWRGDGTDTQYF.

The gene calls are TRBV7-2 and TRBJ1-2; 8 bases are shared with TRBD1. The CDR3 loop spans 16 amino acids. Germline CDR1 reads SGHTA; CDR2 reads FQGNSA. Unmatched junction bases numbered 4, after V lost 1 base and J lost 0 bases. The CDR3 sequence is CASSLGGTGSNYGYTF. The CDR3 DNA reads as TGTGCCAGCAGCTTAGGGGGGACAGGCTCTAACTATGGCTACACCTTC.

The gene calls are TRBV10-1 and TRBJ2-2; 10 bases agree with TRBD2. CDR3 length equals 15 residues. Looked up from germline, CDR1 is WNHNN and CDR2 is SYGVQD (reference sequence). V lost 8 bases to trimming and J lost 2 bases; unmatched junction nucleotides: 5. The CDR3 is CASSRTSGNTGELFF. The CDR3 region has the DNA TGCGCCAGCTCTAGGACTAGCGGAAACACCGGGGAGCTGTTTTTT.

The V and J genes are TRBV13 and TRBJ2-2; 9 bases match TRBD1. This CDR3 comprises 15 residues. The germline V gene has CDR1 PRHDT and CDR2 FYEKMQ (reference sequence). Trimming removed 3 bases from V and 5 bases from J; junction bases left unmatched: 4. For the CDR3, the DNA is TGTGCCAGCAGCTTTGGGACAGGGAAGACCGGGGAGCTGTTTTTT. Translation gives CASSFGTGKTGELFF. The full variable domain, rest sourced from reference TRBV13 and TRBJ2-2, is AAGVIQSPRHLIKEKRETATLKCYPIPRHDTVYWYQQGPGQDPQFLISFYEKMQSDKGSIPDRFSAQQFSDYHSELNMSSLELGDSALYFCASSFGTGKTGELFFGEGSRLTVL.

The chain is built from TRBV5-1 and TRBJ2-7; TRBD1 is a possible D gene (5 bases). Germline-derived CDR1 and CDR2 are SGHRS and YFSETQ. The CDR3 is 15 amino acids. Trimming left V 2 bases short and J 0 bases short, with 12 bases between. Written as DNA, the CDR3 is TGCGCCAGCAGCTTTACAGGTTCAAGCTCCTACGAGCAGTACTTC. This codes for CASSFTGSSSYEQYF. Supplemented by reference TRBV5-1 and TRBJ2-7, the full variable domain reads KAGVTQTPRYLIKTRGQQVTLSCSPISGHRSVSWYQQTPGQGLQFLFEYFSETQRNKGNFPGRFSGRQFSNSRSEMNVSTLELGDSALYLCASSFTGSSSYEQYFGPGTRLTVT.

The genes are TRBV7-2 and TRBJ1-3, with D unresolved. The ends were cut back, 1 base at V and 8 bases at J, with 3 bases in the middle. This CDR3 is 11 amino acids long. Germline V gene data show CDR1 as SGHTA and CDR2 as FQGNSA. This CDR3 reads CASSLVDTIYF. DNA of the CDR3: TGTGCCAGCAGCTTAGTAGACACCATATATTTT. Together with reference TRBV7-2 and TRBJ1-3, the CDR3 gives the full variable domain: GAGVSQSPSNKVTEKGKDVELRCDPISGHTALYWYRQSLGQGLEFLIYFQGNSAPDKSGLPSDRFSAERTGGSVSTLTIQRTQQEDSAVYLCASSLVDTIYFGEGSWLTVV.

The chain has TRBV6-2 or TRBV6-3 and TRBJ2-7, with 7 bases aligning to TRBD1. CDR1 and CDR2 (germline): MNHEY, SVGEGT. With 2 bases clipped from V and 2 bases from J, the junction kept 9 bases outside the gene matches. The CDR3 has 16 amino acids. The CDR3 DNA is TGTGCCAGCAGTTACATGAGGGGGACAGCAACCTACGAGCAGTACTTC. Its translation: CASSYMRGTATYEQYF.

This chain joins TRBV9 and TRBJ1-1; 7 bases line up with TRBD1. In germline, CDR1 is SGDLS, CDR2 YYNGEE. The CDR3 loop spans 14 amino acids. V was pared by 2 bases and J by 3 bases, with 4 bases of the junction left unmatched. The CDR3 loop is CASSVTDRDTEAFF. The DNA of the CDR3 is TGTGCCAGCAGCGTTACCGACAGGGACACTGAAGCTTTCTTT.

The V and J genes are TRBV19 and TRBJ2-7, with D unclear. The V gene lost 5 bases and the J gene lost 1 base, with 6 bases spanning the gap. The length of the CDR3 is 12 residues. Germline CDR1 is LNHDA and CDR2 is SQIVND (reference sequence). CDR3 DNA sequence: TGTGCCAGTAGTCCAGGTTCCTACGAGCAGTACTTC. It specifies CASSPGSYEQYF.

The rearrangement joins TRBV28 to TRBJ2-7; a possible D gene is TRBD1 (6 bases). Germline V gene sequence: CDR1 MDHEN, CDR2 SYDVKM. The V gene lost 3 bases and the J gene lost 0 bases, with 24 bases spanning the gap. This CDR3 is 19 amino acids long. CDR3 nucleotide sequence: TGTGCCAGCAGTTTCGAGTTGAGTGGTCAGGGGCTGAGCTCCTACGAGCAGTACTTC. The encoded protein is CASSFELSGQGLSSYEQYF.

The chain combines TRBV12-3 or TRBV12-4 with TRBJ2-7; a weak D match, TRBD1 (6 bases). V was trimmed by 4 bases and J by 2 bases, leaving 9 bases between them. This CDR3 spans 13 amino acids. In nucleotides, the CDR3 is TGTGCCAGCAGTTCCCGGGACACCTACGAGCAGTACTTC. Encoded protein: CASSSRDTYEQYF.

The rearrangement joins TRBV2 to TRBJ2-7, with TRBD1 identical over 7 bases. This CDR3 spans 11 amino acids. The V segment lost 1 base and the J segment 12 bases; nucleotides outside the gene matches: 3. Looked up from germline, CDR1 is SNHLY and CDR2 is FYNNEI. The CDR3 coding sequence is TGTGCCAGCAGTGAAGTGCAGGGGGTGTACTTC. Protein: CASSEVQGVYF. Based on the CDR3 plus reference TRBV2 and TRBJ2-7, the full variable domain is EPEVTQTPSHQVTQMGQEVILRCVPISNHLYFYWYRQILGQKVEFLVSFYNNEISEKSEIFDDQFSVERPDGSNFTLKIRSTKLEDSAMYFCASSEVQGVYFGPGTRLTVT.

CDR3 DNA sequence: TGTGCCAGCAGTTACGGGACTAGCGGGACGGATACCCAGTACTTC. As protein: CASSYGTSGTDTQYF. The gene calls are TRBV6-5 and TRBJ2-5, with 13 bases identical to TRBD2. CDR3 length: 15 residues. Germline V lookup: CDR1 MNHEY, CDR2 SVGAGI. Trimming at V came to 2 bases and at J to 8 bases, leaving 5 bases not matched to a gene.

This clone appeared a single time. The chain recombines TRBV7-2 with TRBJ1-2; D remains unclear. Germline values: CDR1 SGHTA, CDR2 FQGNSA. The CDR3 extends over 14 amino acids. Trimming removed 3 bases from V and 7 bases from J, with 15 bases in between. For the CDR3, the DNA is TGTGCCAGCAGCTTGGTTCCAGCGGAGATTGGCTACACCTTC. Its protein is CASSLVPAEIGYTF.

This clone was observed a single time. This sequence joins TRBV12-5 and TRBJ1-3; D possibly corresponds to TRBD1 (5 bases). Trimming took off 7 bases at V and 0 bases at J, with 10 bases between the two ends. The CDR3 covers 14 residues. Per the germline V gene, CDR1 is LGHNT and CDR2 is FRNRAP. CDR3 DNA: TGTGCTAGTGCGGCAGGGCTCTCTGGAAACACCATATATTTT. It yields the protein CASAAGLSGNTIYF. The full variable domain, with the rest looked up from reference TRBV12-5 and TRBJ1-3, is DARVTQTPRHKVTEMGQEVTMRCQPILGHNTVFWYRQTMMQGLELLAYFRNRAPLDDSGMPKDRFSAEMPDATLATLKIQPSEPRDSAVYFCASAAGLSGNTIYFGEGSWLTVV.

The chain links TRBV11-2 to TRBJ2-3; TRBD2 might be the D (6 bases). The length of the CDR3 is 16 residues. V gave up 5 bases and J gave up 4 bases, with 19 bases separating them. The germline CDR1 and CDR2 sequences are SGHAT and FQNNGV. The CDR3 nucleotides are TGTGCCAGCAGCCCGCGACTAGTCCTTTTGCCAGATACGCAGTATTTT. Translated: CASSPRLVLLPDTQYF. Drawing the rest from reference TRBV11-2 and TRBJ2-3, the complete variable domain is EAGVAQSPRYKIIEKRQSVAFWCNPISGHATLYWYQQILGQGPKLLIQFQNNGVVDDSQLPKDRFSAERLKGVDSTLKIQPAKLEDSAVYLCASSPRLVLLPDTQYFGPGTRLTVL.

The chain joins TRBV4-3 to TRBJ1-5; perhaps TRBD1 as D (6 bases). This CDR3 has 15 amino acids. Germline loops: CDR1 LGHNA, CDR2 YSLEER. V was cut by 0 bases and J by 7 bases, with 13 bases left in between. CDR3 sequence reads: CASSQDSQGRQPQHF. For the CDR3, the DNA is TGCGCCAGCAGCCAAGATAGCCAGGGGCGGCAGCCCCAGCATTTT.

The J gene is TRBJ2-1, the V gene TRBV12-3 or TRBV12-4; no reliable D call. The CDR3 consists of 12 residues. V lost 7 bases and J 8 bases, leaving 12 bases between the germline ends. The CDR3 loop is CASTQQAHEQFF. The CDR3 nucleotides read TGTGCCAGCACCCAGCAGGCCCATGAGCAGTTCTTC.

This sequence joins TRBV6-2 or TRBV6-3 and TRBJ1-2, with TRBD1 matching over 7 bases. Germline assignment: CDR1 MNHEY and CDR2 SVGEGT. V lost 4 bases to trimming and J lost 5 bases; unmatched junction nucleotides: 10. The CDR3 runs to 15 residues. In nucleotides, the CDR3 is TGTGCCAGCAGTTGGCCCCCGACAGGGCTGTATGGCTACACCTTC. Amino acids: CASSWPPTGLYGYTF.

The chain is built from TRBV6-2 or TRBV6-3 and TRBJ2-7; 9 bases align to TRBD1. The CDR3 totals 16 residues. Germline V lookup: CDR1 MNHEY, CDR2 SVGEGT. Trimming cost V 6 bases and J 3 bases; bases outside gene matches: 12. This chain's CDR3 is CASSLLSDRGFYEQYF. The CDR3 DNA reads as TGTGCCAGCAGCCTGCTCTCGGACAGGGGATTCTACGAGCAGTACTTC.